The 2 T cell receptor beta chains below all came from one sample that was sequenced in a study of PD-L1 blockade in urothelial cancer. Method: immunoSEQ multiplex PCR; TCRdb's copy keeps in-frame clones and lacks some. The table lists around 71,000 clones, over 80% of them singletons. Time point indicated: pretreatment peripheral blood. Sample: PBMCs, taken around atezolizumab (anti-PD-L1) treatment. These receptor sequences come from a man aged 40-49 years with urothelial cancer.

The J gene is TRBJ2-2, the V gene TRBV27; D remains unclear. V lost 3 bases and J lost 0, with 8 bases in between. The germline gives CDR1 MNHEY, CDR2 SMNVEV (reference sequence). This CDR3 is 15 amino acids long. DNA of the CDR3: TGTGCCAGCAGTTTGTACAGACCGAACACCGGGGAGCTGTTTTTT. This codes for CASSLYRPNTGELFF.

The CDR3 region has the DNA TGTGCCAGCAGCTTCAGGTTCGGAGAAAAACTGTTTTTT. Residues: CASSFRFGEKLFF. The V call is TRBV7-3, the J call TRBJ1-4; D ambiguous. Trimming took off 3 bases at V and 8 bases at J, with 10 bases between the two ends. Germline V CDR1 and CDR2: SGHTA, FQGTGA. CDR3 length: 13 residues.